This passage covers 3 T cell receptor beta chains from one sample sequenced in a study of fetal regulatory T cell absence and autoimmunity. TCRdb keeps only in-frame clones here, not all; method: immunoSEQ multiplex PCR. This sample has approximately 49,000 clones, with about 79% found just once. The sequenced sample consisted of cord blood. These receptors all come from a newborn boy with IPEX syndrome.

The genes are TRBV5-1 and TRBJ2-1, with 11 bases that match TRBD1. Germline CDR1 reads SGHRS; CDR2 reads YFSETQ. The J segment lost 9 bases and the V segment lost 3 bases, leaving 8 bases of the junction unmatched. The CDR3 has 15 residues. The CDR3 is CASSSRDRGFLEQFF. CDR3 bases: TGCGCCAGCAGCTCCCGGGACAGGGGGTTTCTTGAGCAGTTCTTC.

The V call is TRBV19, the J call TRBJ1-5, with D unclear. This CDR3 comprises 12 residues. Germline V gene data show CDR1 as LNHDA and CDR2 as SQIVND (reference sequence). Trimming shortened V by 4 bases and J by 3 bases, and 4 bases separated the two germline ends. This CDR3 reads CASSRHNQPQHF. CDR3 sequence (DNA): TGTGCCAGTAGTAGACACAATCAGCCCCAGCATTTT.

The chain couples TRBV21-1 to TRBJ1-5; TRBD1 is the table's D call and was not checked against the DNA. TRBV21-1 is designated a pseudogene. This CDR3 has 12 residues. Here the CDR3 reads CASTGGNQPQHF. CDR3 DNA: TGTGCCAGCACAGGGGGCAATCAGCCCCAGCATTTT.